This is a list of T cell receptor beta chains from one sample in a study of cytomegalovirus exposure and HLA in healthy donors. Clones were sequenced by immunoSEQ multiplex PCR, and TCRdb holds only the in-frame ones, with some missing. The sample carries 99,000 or so clones, about 88% recorded once. The sequenced sample was PBMCs. These receptors were collected from a young woman in good health and CMV-seropositive. Each CDR3 is given with its conserved first and last residue. The order of the fields is V gene, J gene, CDR3 protein.

v_gene: TRBV6-1; j_gene: TRBJ1-6; CDR3aa: CASSRGVASPPLHF
v_gene: TRBV5-1; j_gene: TRBJ2-3; CDR3aa: CASSGAVTDTQYF
v_gene: TRBV27; j_gene: TRBJ2-3; CDR3aa: CASSSRAGVLDTQYF
v_gene: TRBV4-1; j_gene: TRBJ2-5; CDR3aa: CASSPYGGQETQYF
v_gene: TRBV28; j_gene: TRBJ2-4; CDR3aa: CASSLPGLAKNIQYF
v_gene: TRBV5-1; j_gene: TRBJ2-5; CDR3aa: CASSLGTGQGETQYF
v_gene: TRBV15; j_gene: TRBJ2-5; CDR3aa: CATSRDRGQVGGRETQYF
v_gene: TRBV11-2; j_gene: TRBJ2-3; CDR3aa: CASSLERVEWYTQYF
v_gene: TRBV14; j_gene: TRBJ1-1; CDR3aa: CASSQEQGADTEAFF
v_gene: TRBV7-6; j_gene: TRBJ2-7; CDR3aa: CASSFYPSQPYEQYF
v_gene: TRBV19; j_gene: TRBJ1-4; CDR3aa: CASSIGGTVGEKLFF
v_gene: TRBV28; j_gene: TRBJ1-2; CDR3aa: CASSGDFRGSYGYTF
v_gene: TRBV28; j_gene: TRBJ1-2; CDR3aa: CASSLAGGQGYSYTF
v_gene: TRBV27; j_gene: TRBJ1-3; CDR3aa: CASGLSGTAGNTIYF
v_gene: TRBV12-5; j_gene: TRBJ1-2; CDR3aa: CASGYRGRFYGYTF
v_gene: TRBV2; j_gene: TRBJ1-2; CDR3aa: CASSEGGGAYGYTF
v_gene: TRBV2; j_gene: TRBJ1-2; CDR3aa: CASSVGQAHNYGYTF